These 9 T cell receptor beta chains were sequenced from one sample in a study of cytomegalovirus exposure and HLA in healthy donors. Method: immunoSEQ multiplex PCR; TCRdb's copy keeps in-frame clones and lacks some. The sample contains over 120,000 clones, roughly nine tenths of which appear only once. The sample comprised PBMCs. Source of these receptors: a woman aged 18-29 years in good health and CMV-seropositive.

The CDR3 is CASSVGGLAGETYEQYF. The CDR3 coding sequence is TGTGCCAGCAGCGTAGGGGGACTAGCGGGGGAGACCTACGAGCAGTACTTC. The chain links TRBV9 to TRBJ2-7; 14 bases match TRBD2. The V gene's germline CDR1 is SGDLS and CDR2 YYNGEE. The V gene end was trimmed by 0 bases and the J gene end by 2 bases; junction bases not matched to a gene: 4. This CDR3 contains 17 residues.

V is TRBV7-6 and J is TRBJ2-1; TRBD2 agrees at 13 bases. The CDR3 contains 15 residues. CDR1 is SGHVS and CDR2 is FNYEAQ in the germline V gene. V was pared by 5 bases and J by 8 bases, with 6 bases of the junction left unmatched. In DNA, the CDR3 is TGTGCCAGCAGCCCTACTAGCGGGGGGGCCCATGAGCAGTTCTTC. As protein: CASSPTSGGAHEQFF.

This rearrangement joins TRBV27 to TRBJ1-5, with a possible D match to TRBD1 (6 bases). CDR1 and CDR2 (germline): MNHEY, SMNVEV (reference sequence). This CDR3 comprises 17 residues. The ends were cut back, 5 bases at V and 0 bases at J, with 17 bases in the middle. The CDR3 here is CASSPQGFLYSNQPQHF. The CDR3, as DNA: TGTGCCAGCAGTCCCCAGGGGTTCTTATATAGCAATCAGCCCCAGCATTTT.

This chain joins TRBV7-9 and TRBJ2-1, with TRBD2 identical over 8 bases. The V and J ends lost 5 bases and 5 bases, in that order; junction bases with no gene match: 2. CDR3 length: 13 amino acids. Germline V gene data show CDR1 as SEHNR and CDR2 as FQNEAQ (reference sequence). This CDR3 is CASSPLADNEQFF. CDR3 nucleotides: TGTGCCAGCAGCCCACTAGCGGACAATGAGCAGTTCTTC.

Only a few counts were recorded for this clone. The V call is TRBV11-2, the J call TRBJ2-1; 8 bases agree with TRBD1. CDR3 length equals 15 residues. Germline V gene lookup returns CDR1 SGHAT and CDR2 FQNNGV. The trim removed 3 bases at V and 7 bases at J, leaving 8 bases unmatched. The CDR3 sequence is CASSFRDRILNEQFF. The CDR3 DNA follows: TGTGCCAGCAGCTTCCGGGACAGGATCTTGAATGAGCAGTTCTTC.

The rearrangement joins TRBV30 to TRBJ2-7; D is perhaps TRBD1 (6 bases). There are 15 residues in the CDR3. CDR1 GTSNPN and CDR2 SVGIG come from the germline V gene (reference sequence). V lost 0 bases to trimming and J lost 0 bases, with 12 bases between them. The CDR3 bases are TGTGCCTGGAGTGTAGGTCAGGGGAACTCCTACGAGCAGTACTTC. Translated: CAWSVGQGNSYEQYF.

The V gene is TRBV7-2, the J gene TRBJ2-3; no reliable D call. This CDR3 contains 14 residues. Trimming pared 5 bases from V and 0 bases from J, leaving 9 bases between. The V gene's germline CDR1 is SGHTA and CDR2 FQGNSA. CDR3 residues: CASSPDTSTDTQYF. DNA of the CDR3: TGTGCCAGCAGCCCAGATACAAGCACAGATACGCAGTATTTT.

The chain joins TRBV27 to TRBJ2-3; 7 bases match TRBD2. Germline V gene data show CDR1 as MNHEY and CDR2 as SMNVEV (reference sequence). The V gene end was trimmed by 4 bases and the J gene end by 3 bases; junction bases not matched to a gene: 16. This CDR3 region has 18 residues. CDR3 region: CASSSLSGFWGETDTQYF. In DNA, the CDR3 is TGTGCCAGCAGTTCCCTTAGCGGGTTCTGGGGCGAAACAGATACGCAGTATTTT.

The rearrangement joins TRBV27 to TRBJ1-5; D possibly corresponds to TRBD1 (6 bases). This CDR3 has 14 amino acids. Trimming removed 2 bases from V and 4 bases from J, with 9 bases in between. The germline V gene has CDR1 MNHEY and CDR2 SMNVEV (reference sequence). CDR3 coding DNA: TGTGCCAGCAGTTTAGCAGGGGAAAATCAGCCCCAGCATTTT. Its protein is CASSLAGENQPQHF.